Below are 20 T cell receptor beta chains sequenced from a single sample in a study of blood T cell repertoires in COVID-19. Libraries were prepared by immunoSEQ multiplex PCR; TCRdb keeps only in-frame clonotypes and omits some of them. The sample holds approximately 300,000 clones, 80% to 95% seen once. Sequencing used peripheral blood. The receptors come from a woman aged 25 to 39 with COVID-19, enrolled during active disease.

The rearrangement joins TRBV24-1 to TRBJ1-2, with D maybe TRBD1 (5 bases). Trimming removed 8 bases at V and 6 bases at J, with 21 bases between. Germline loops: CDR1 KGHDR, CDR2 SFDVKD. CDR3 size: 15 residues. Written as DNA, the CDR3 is TGTGCCACCAAAGACAGTACCAGGCCCTTGGATGGCTACACCTTC. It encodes CATKDSTRPLDGYTF.

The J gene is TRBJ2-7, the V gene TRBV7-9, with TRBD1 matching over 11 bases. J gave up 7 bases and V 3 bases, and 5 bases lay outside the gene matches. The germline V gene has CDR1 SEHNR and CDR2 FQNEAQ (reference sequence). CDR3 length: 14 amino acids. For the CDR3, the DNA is TGTGCCAGCAGCTTCGGACAGGGGGCGGGGGAGCAGTACTTC. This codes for CASSFGQGAGEQYF.

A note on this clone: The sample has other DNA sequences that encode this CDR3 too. The CDR3 nucleotides are TGTGCCAGCAGCCTAGACAGGGAGACCCAGTACTTC. Protein product: CASSLDRETQYF. The chain uses TRBV28 and TRBJ2-5, with TRBD1 as a possible D gene (6 bases). Germline loops: CDR1 MDHEN, CDR2 SYDVKM. The CDR3 is 12 residues long. V was pared by 6 bases and J by 5 bases, with 10 bases between.

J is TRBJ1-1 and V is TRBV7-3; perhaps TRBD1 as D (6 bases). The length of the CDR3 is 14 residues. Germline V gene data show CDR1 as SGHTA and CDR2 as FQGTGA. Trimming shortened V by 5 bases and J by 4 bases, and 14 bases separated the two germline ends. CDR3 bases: TGTGCCAGCAGCCCTAGGGGGTCTGGCACTGAAGCTTTCTTT. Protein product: CASSPRGSGTEAFF.

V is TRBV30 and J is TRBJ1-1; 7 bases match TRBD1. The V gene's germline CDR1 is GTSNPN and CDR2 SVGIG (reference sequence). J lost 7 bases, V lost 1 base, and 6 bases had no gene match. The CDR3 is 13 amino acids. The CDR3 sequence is CAWSAGQSDEAFF. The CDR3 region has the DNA TGTGCCTGGAGTGCGGGACAGTCAGATGAAGCTTTCTTT. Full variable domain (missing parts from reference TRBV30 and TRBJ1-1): SQTIHQWPATLVQPVGSPLSLECTVEGTSNPNLYWYRQAAGRGLQLLFYSVGIGQISSEVPQNLSASRPQDRQFILSSKKLLLSDSGFYLCAWSAGQSDEAFFGQGTRLTVV.

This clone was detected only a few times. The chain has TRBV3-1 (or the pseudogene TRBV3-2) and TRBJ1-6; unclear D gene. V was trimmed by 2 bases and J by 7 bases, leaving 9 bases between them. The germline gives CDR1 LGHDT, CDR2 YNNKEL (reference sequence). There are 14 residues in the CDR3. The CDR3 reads CASSQQFRNSPLHF. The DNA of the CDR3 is TGTGCCAGCAGCCAACAATTCCGGAATTCACCCCTCCACTTT.

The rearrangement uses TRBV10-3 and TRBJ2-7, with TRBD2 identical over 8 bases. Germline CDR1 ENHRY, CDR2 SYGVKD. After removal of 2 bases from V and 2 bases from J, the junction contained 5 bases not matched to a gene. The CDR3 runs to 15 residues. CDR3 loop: CAISETAGATYEQYF. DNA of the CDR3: TGTGCCATCAGTGAGACAGCGGGAGCCACCTACGAGCAGTACTTC.

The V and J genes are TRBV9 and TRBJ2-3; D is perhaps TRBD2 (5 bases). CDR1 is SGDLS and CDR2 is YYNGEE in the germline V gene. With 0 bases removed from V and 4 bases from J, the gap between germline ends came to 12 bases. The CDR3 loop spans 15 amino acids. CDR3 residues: CASSVASLASDTQYF. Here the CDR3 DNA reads TGTGCCAGCAGCGTAGCAAGTCTAGCATCAGATACGCAGTATTTT.

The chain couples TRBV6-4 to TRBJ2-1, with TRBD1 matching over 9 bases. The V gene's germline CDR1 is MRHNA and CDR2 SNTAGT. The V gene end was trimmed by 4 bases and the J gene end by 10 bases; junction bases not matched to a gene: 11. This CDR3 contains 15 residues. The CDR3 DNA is TGTGCCAGCAGTGTGTCGGGACAGGGTCTTAGAGAGCAGTTCTTC. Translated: CASSVSGQGLREQFF.

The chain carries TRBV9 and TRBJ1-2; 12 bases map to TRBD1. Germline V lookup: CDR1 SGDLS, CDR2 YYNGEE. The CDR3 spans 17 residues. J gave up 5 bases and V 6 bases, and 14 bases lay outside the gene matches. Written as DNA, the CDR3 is TGTGCCAGCACCAAACTAGACCCGGGACAGGGGGCGTATGGCTACACCTTC. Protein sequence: CASTKLDPGQGAYGYTF.

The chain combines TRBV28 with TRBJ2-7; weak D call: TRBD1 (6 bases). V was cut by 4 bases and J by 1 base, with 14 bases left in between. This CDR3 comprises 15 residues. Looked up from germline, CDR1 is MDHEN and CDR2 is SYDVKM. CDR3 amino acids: CASSSTDRGSYEQYF. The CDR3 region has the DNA TGTGCCAGCAGTTCAACTGATAGGGGGTCCTACGAGCAGTACTTC.

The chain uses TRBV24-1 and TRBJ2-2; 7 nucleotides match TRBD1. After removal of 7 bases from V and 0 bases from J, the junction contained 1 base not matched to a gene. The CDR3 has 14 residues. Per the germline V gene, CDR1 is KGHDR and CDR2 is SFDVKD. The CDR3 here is CATRGGANTGELFF. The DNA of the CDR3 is TGTGCCACCAGAGGGGGCGCGAACACCGGGGAGCTGTTTTTT.

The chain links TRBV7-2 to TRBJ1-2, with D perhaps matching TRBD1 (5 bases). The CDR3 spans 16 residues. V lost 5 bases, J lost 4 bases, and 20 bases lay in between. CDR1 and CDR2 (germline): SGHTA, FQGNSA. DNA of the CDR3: TGTGCCAGCAGCGAAGCGGCCCGGGGGGGGTTCTATGGCTACACCTTC. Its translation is CASSEAARGGFYGYTF.

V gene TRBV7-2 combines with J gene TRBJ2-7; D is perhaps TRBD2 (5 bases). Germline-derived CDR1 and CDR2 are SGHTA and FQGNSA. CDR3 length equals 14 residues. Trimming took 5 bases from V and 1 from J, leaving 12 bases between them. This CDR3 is CASSPRTGSYEQYF. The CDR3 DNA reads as TGTGCCAGCAGCCCCCGGACGGGATCCTACGAGCAGTACTTC.

CDR3 in DNA: TGTGCCAGCAGTCAGGGTGGGGTCCCCTCTGGAAACACCATATATTTT. This codes for CASSQGGVPSGNTIYF. The chain joins TRBV28 to TRBJ1-3, with D perhaps matching TRBD1 (5 bases). The CDR3 loop spans 16 amino acids. Germline V gene lookup returns CDR1 MDHEN and CDR2 SYDVKM. V lost 5 bases and J lost 0, with 14 bases in between.

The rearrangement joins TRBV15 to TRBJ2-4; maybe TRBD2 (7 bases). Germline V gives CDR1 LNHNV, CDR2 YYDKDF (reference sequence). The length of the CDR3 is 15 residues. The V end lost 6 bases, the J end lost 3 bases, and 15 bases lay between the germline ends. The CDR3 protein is CATRLGGHGKNIQYF. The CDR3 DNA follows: TGTGCCACCAGGCTCGGGGGGCACGGCAAAAACATTCAGTACTTC. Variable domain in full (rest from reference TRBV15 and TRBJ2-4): DAMVIQNPRYQVTQFGKPVTLSCSQTLNHNVMYWYQQKSSQAPKLLFHYYDKDFNNEADTPDNFQSRRPNTSFCFLDIRSPGLGDTAMYLCATRLGGHGKNIQYFGAGTRLSVL.

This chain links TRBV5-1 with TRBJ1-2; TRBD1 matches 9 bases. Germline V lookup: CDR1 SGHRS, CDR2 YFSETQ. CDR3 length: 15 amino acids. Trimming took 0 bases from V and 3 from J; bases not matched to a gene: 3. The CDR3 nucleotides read TGCGCCAGCAGCTTGGTAACAGGGGGCGACTATGGCTACACCTTC. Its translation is CASSLVTGGDYGYTF.

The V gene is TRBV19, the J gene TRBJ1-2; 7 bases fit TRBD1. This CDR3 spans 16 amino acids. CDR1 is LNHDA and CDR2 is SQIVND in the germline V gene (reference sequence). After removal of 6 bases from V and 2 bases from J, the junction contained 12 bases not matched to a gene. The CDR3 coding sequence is TGTGCCAGTAGCCTTGTCCCGGGACAGTTGAACTATGGCTACACCTTC. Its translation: CASSLVPGQLNYGYTF.

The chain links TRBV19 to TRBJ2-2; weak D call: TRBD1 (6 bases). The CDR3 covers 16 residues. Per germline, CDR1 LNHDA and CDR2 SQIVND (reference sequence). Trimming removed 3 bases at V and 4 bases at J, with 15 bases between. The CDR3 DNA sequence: TGTGCCAGTAGTATCAGTGGGTCAGGGGCCACCGGGGAGCTGTTTTTT. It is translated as CASSISGSGATGELFF.

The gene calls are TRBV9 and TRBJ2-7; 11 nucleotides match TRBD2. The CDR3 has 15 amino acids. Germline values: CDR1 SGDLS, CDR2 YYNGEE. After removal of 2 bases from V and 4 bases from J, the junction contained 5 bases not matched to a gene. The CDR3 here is CASSVSTSGGYEQYF. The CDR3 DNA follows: TGTGCCAGCAGCGTCTCCACTAGCGGGGGATACGAGCAGTACTTC.